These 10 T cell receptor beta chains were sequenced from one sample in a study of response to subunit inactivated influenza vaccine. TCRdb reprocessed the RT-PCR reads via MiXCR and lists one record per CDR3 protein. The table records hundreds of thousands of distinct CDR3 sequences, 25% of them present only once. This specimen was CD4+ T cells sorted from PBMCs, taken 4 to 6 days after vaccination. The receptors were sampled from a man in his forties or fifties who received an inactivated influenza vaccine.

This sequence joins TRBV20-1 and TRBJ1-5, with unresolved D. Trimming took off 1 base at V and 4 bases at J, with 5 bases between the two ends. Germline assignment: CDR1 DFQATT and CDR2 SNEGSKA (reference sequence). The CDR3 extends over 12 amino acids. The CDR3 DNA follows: TGCAGTGCTAGAGTTTTGAATCAGCCCCAGCATTTT. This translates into CSARVLNQPQHF.

This chain's CDR3 is CASSASGAQGVNEQFF. DNA for the CDR3: TGTGCCAGCAGCGCCTCTGGGGCTCAGGGTGTCAATGAGCAGTTCTTC. The genes are TRBV5-5 and TRBJ2-1; tentatively, D is TRBD1 (5 bases). The germline V gene encodes CDR1 SGHKS and CDR2 YYEKEE (reference sequence). This CDR3 region has 16 residues. Trimming took 4 bases from V and 6 from J, leaving 20 bases between them.

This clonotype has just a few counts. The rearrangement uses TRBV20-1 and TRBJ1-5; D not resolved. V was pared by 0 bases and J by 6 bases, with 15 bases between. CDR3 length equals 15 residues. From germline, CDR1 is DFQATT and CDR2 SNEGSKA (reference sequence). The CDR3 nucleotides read TGCAGTGCTAGAGAAGGACCCAAAAGTAGTCAGCCCCAGCATTTT. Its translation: CSAREGPKSSQPQHF.

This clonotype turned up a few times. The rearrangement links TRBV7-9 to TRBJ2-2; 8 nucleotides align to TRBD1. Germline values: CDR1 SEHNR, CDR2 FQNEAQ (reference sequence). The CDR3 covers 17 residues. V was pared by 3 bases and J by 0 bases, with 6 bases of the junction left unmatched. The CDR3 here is CASSFRPGQANTGELFF. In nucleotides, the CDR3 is TGTGCCAGCAGCTTCCGACCGGGACAGGCGAACACCGGGGAGCTGTTTTTT.

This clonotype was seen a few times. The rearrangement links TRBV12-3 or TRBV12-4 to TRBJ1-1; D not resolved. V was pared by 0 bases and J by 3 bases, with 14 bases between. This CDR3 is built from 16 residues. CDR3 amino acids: CASSLAVGNLHTEAFF. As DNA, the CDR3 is TGTGCCAGCAGTTTAGCGGTGGGCAATCTGCACACTGAAGCTTTCTTT.

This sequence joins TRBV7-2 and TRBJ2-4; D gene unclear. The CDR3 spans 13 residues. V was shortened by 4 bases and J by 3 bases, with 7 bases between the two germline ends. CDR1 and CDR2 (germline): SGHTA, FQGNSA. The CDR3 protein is CASSSDGKNIQYF. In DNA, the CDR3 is TGTGCCAGCAGCTCAGACGGCAAAAACATTCAGTACTTC.

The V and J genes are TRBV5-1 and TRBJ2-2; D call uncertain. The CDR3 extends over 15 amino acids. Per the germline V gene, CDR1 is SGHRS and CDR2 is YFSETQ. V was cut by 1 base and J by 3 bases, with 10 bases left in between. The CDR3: CASSLRRSDTGELFF. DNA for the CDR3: TGCGCCAGCAGCTTGCGGCGTTCGGACACCGGGGAGCTGTTTTTT. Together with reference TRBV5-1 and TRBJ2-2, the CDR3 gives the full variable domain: KAGVTQTPRYLIKTRGQQVTLSCSPISGHRSVSWYQQTPGQGLQFLFEYFSETQRNKGNFPGRFSGRQFSNSRSEMNVSTLELGDSALYLCASSLRRSDTGELFFGEGSRLTVL.

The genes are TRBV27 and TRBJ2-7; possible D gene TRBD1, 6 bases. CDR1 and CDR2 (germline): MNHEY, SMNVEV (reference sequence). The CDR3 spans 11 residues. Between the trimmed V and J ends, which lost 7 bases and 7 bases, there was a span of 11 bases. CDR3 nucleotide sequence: TGTGCCAGCAAGGGGGTGGGTGAGCAGTACTTC. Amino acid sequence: CASKGVGEQYF.

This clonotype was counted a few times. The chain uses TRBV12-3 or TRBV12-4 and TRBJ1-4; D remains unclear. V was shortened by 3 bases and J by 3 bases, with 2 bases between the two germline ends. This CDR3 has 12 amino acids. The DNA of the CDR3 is TGTGCCAGCAGTTTCTCTAATGAAAAACTGTTTTTT. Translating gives CASSFSNEKLFF.

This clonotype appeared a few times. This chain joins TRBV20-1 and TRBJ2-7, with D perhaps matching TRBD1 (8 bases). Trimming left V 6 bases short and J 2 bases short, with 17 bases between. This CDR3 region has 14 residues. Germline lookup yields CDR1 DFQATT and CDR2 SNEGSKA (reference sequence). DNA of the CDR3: TGCAGTGCGTATTACAGGGGGGGCCCCTACGAGCAGTACTTC. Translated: CSAYYRGGPYEQYF.